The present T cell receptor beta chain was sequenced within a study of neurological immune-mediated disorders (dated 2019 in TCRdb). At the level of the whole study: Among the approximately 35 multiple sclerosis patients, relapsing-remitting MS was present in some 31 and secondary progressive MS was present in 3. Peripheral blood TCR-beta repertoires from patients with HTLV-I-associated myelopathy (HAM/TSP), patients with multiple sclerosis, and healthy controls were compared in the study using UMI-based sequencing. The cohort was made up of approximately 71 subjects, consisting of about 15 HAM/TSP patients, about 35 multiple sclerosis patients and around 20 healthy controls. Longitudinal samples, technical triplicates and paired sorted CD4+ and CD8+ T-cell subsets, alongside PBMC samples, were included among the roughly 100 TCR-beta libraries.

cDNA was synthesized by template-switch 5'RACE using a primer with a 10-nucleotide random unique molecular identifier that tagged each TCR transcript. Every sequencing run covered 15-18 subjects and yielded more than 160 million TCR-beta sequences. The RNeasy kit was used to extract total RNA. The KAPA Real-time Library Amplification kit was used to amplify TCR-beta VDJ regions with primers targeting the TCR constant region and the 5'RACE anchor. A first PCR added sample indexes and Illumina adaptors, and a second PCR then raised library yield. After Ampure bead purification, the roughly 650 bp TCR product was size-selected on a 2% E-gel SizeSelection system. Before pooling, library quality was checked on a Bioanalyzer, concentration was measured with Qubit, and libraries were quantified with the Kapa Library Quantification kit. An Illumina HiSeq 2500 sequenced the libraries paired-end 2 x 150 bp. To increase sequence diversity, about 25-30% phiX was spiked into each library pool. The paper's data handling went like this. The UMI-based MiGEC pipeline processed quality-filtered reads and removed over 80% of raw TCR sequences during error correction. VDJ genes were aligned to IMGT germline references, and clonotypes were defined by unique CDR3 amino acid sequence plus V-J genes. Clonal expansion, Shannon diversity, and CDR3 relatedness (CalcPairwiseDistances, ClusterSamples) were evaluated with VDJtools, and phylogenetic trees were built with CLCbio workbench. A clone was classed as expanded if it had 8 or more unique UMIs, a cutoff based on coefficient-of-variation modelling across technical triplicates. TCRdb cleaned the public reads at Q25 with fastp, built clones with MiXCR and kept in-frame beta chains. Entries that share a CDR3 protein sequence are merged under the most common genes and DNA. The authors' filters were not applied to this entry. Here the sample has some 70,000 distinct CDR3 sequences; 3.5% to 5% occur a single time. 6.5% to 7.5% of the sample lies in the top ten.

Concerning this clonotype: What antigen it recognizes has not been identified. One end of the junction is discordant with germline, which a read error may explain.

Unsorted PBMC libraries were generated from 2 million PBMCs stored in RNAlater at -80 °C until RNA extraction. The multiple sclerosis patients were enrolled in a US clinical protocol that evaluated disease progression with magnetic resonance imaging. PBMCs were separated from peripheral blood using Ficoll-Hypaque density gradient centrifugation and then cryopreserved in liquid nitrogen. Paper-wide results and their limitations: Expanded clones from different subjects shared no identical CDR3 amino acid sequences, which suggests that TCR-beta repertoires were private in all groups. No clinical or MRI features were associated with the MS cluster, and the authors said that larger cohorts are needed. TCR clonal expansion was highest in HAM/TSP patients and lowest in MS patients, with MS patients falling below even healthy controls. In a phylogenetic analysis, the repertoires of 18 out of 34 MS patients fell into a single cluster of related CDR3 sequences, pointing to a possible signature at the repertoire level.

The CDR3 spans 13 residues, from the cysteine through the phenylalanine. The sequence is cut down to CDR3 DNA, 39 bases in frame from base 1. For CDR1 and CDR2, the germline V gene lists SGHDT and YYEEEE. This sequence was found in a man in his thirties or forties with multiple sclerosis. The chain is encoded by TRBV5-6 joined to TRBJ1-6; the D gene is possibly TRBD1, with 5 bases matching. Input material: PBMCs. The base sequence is TGTGCCAGCAGCTTTGGCAGGGATTCACCCCTCAACTTT. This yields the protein CASSFGRDSPLNF.